The 12 T cell receptor beta chains listed next were all sequenced from one sample in a study of T cell clusters in autoimmune cytopenias. TRB amplification used around 260 ng of peripheral blood genomic DNA. Multiplex touch-down PCR amplified TRB using TRB-A and TRB-B pools in one tube. TCRdb re-called the multiplex PCR reads and shows each CDR3 protein once, DNA omitted. The sample totals about 5,000 distinct CDR3 sequences. The sequenced material came from peripheral blood. These receptors came from a human donor with an autoimmune cytopenia or autoimmune hepatitis (not recorded which).

The rearrangement uses TRBV11-2 and TRBJ2-7; TCRdb calls TRBD2, which cannot be checked without DNA. Germline CDR1 SGHAT, CDR2 FQNNGV. CDR3 length equals 17 residues. Here the CDR3 reads CASSSARLAGGSGEQYF.

J is TRBJ2-7 and V is TRBV18. This CDR3 has 14 residues. Germline V gene lookup returns CDR1 KGHSH and CDR2 LQKENI. The CDR3 reads CASSPPADAYEQYF.

Judged by frequency, this clonotype is medium-sized. V usage is TRBV19 and J usage is TRBJ2-5; the TCRdb call, TRBD1, lacks DNA for checking. Germline V gene data show CDR1 as LNHDA and CDR2 as SQIVND (reference sequence). The CDR3 covers 13 residues. This chain's CDR3 is CASSGSGPETQYF.

V is TRBV18 and J is TRBJ2-7. Germline V CDR1 and CDR2: KGHSH, LQKENI. The CDR3 length is 15 residues. The CDR3 spells CASSSDSQTTYEQYF. Full variable domain (remainder filled in from reference TRBV18 and TRBJ2-7): NAGVMQNPRHLVRRRGQEARLRCSPMKGHSHVYWYRQLPEEGLKFMVYLQKENIIDESGMPKERFSAEFPKEGPSILRIQQVVRGDSAAYFCASSSDSQTTYEQYFGPGTRLTVT.

Judged by frequency, this clonotype is medium-sized. This CDR3 is CASSRTGGGGYGYTF. The V and J genes are TRBV5-6 and TRBJ1-2; TCRdb picks TRBD1, but there is no DNA to check that call. The CDR3 has 15 amino acids. Germline V gene sequence: CDR1 SGHDT, CDR2 YYEEEE.

J is TRBJ2-3 and V is TRBV5-4; TCRdb's D call, TRBD2, is unchecked because there is no DNA. The CDR3 is 16 amino acids. The germline V gene has CDR1 SGHNT and CDR2 YYREEE (reference sequence). The CDR3 reads CASSLRGEARTDTQYF.

This sequence joins TRBV19 and TRBJ1-2; as DNA is missing, the TRBD1 call by TCRdb cannot be tested. The CDR3 loop spans 14 amino acids. Germline V gene sequence: CDR1 LNHDA, CDR2 SQIVND (reference sequence). This CDR3 reads CASSLDRDDYGYTF.

This clonotype shows up as medium-sized by frequency. This chain uses TRBV5-5 with TRBJ2-5; the D call of TRBD2 rests on TCRdb alone, since no DNA is present to check it. This CDR3 has 14 amino acids. Per the germline V gene, CDR1 is SGHKS and CDR2 is YYEKEE (reference sequence). This CDR3 is CASSRGLAEETQYF.

This clonotype counts as large by frequency. This chain connects TRBV29-1 to TRBJ2-5; TCRdb returns TRBD1, unconfirmable since there is no DNA. This CDR3 has 14 residues. Germline CDR1 reads SQVTM; CDR2 reads ANQGSEA. The CDR3: CSVRDRARGETQYF.

This clonotype registers medium-sized by frequency. The chain recombines TRBV27 with TRBJ2-3; lacking DNA, the TRBD2 call made by TCRdb goes unchecked. This CDR3 contains 15 residues. The germline V gene has CDR1 MNHEY and CDR2 SMNVEV (reference sequence). The CDR3: CASSLGLAATDTQYF.

CDR3 region: CASRASGNEKLFF. The chain uses TRBV6-5 and TRBJ1-4. Germline V gene lookup returns CDR1 MNHEY and CDR2 SVGAGI. The CDR3 runs 13 residues.

The chain is built from TRBV12-3 or TRBV12-4 and TRBJ2-7; TCRdb selects TRBD1, and the lack of DNA leaves this call unchecked. The CDR3 covers 16 residues. CDR3: CASSTNRAAESYEQYF.